Listed below are T cell receptor beta chains from one sample, sequenced in a study of cytomegalovirus exposure and HLA in healthy donors. Profiling relied on immunoSEQ multiplex PCR, and the TCRdb table lists in-frame clones only, not all of them. This table holds around 200,000 clones, 70% found once. Sequences were obtained from PBMCs. These receptors were taken from a man aged 35 to 55 in good health and CMV-seropositive. Both conserved end residues are part of each CDR3. The D gene is left open where the match is weak. Size is omitted from some rows. Given values are once, few, many or a class for expanded clones.

abundance: .
d_gene: .
v_gene: TRBV10-3
j_gene: TRBJ1-3
CDR3aa: CAISEPGEDTIYF
CDR3nt: TGTGCCATCAGTGAGCCCGGGGAGGACACCATATATTTT

abundance: few
d_gene: .
v_gene: TRBV5-1
j_gene: TRBJ2-2
CDR3aa: CASSLRRTDTGELFF
CDR3nt: TGCGCCAGCAGCTTGAGGAGGACAGACACCGGGGAGCTGTTTTTT

abundance: .
d_gene: .
v_gene: TRBV11-1
j_gene: TRBJ2-2
CDR3aa: CASSLVRGALGRELFF
CDR3nt: TGTGCCAGCAGCTTAGTACGTGGGGCCCTGGGCCGGGAGCTGTTTTTT

abundance: .
d_gene: .
v_gene: TRBV4-3
j_gene: TRBJ2-7
CDR3aa: CASSQDPDSAVYEQYF
CDR3nt: TGCGCCAGCAGCCAAGACCCGGACAGTGCAGTCTACGAGCAGTACTTC

abundance: .
d_gene: .
v_gene: TRBV6-6
j_gene: TRBJ1-5
CDR3aa: CASVQYSNQPQHF
CDR3nt: TGTGCCAGCGTCCAGTATAGCAATCAGCCCCAGCATTTT

abundance: few
d_gene: .
v_gene: TRBV25-1
j_gene: TRBJ1-6
CDR3aa: CASSEAGWNSPLHF
CDR3nt: TGTGCCAGCAGTGAAGCAGGGTGGAATTCACCCCTCCACTTT

abundance: .
d_gene: .
v_gene: TRBV19
j_gene: TRBJ2-1
CDR3aa: CASTKGQIYNEQFF
CDR3nt: TGTGCCAGTACTAAAGGACAGATATACAATGAGCAGTTCTTC

abundance: .
d_gene: TRBD1
v_gene: TRBV27
j_gene: TRBJ1-2
CDR3aa: CASSLKGPDRASNYGYTF
CDR3nt: TGTGCCAGCAGTTTAAAGGGCCCGGACAGGGCCTCTAACTATGGCTACACCTTC

abundance: .
d_gene: TRBD1
v_gene: TRBV14
j_gene: TRBJ1-4
CDR3aa: CASSPPGDRSSEKLFF
CDR3nt: TGTGCCAGCAGCCCCCCCGGGGACAGAAGTAGTGAAAAACTGTTTTTT

abundance: few
d_gene: TRBD2
v_gene: TRBV4-1
j_gene: TRBJ2-3
CDR3aa: CASSDSGGGTDTQYF
CDR3nt: TGCGCCAGCAGCGATAGCGGGGGCGGCACAGATACGCAGTATTTT

abundance: .
d_gene: TRBD2
v_gene: TRBV2
j_gene: TRBJ2-1
CDR3aa: CASSPGTSSYNEQFF
CDR3nt: TGTGCCAGCAGCCCCGGGACTAGCTCCTACAATGAGCAGTTCTTC

abundance: .
d_gene: .
v_gene: TRBV19
j_gene: TRBJ1-5
CDR3aa: CASLMGGRSNQPQHF
CDR3nt: TGTGCCAGCCTAATGGGAGGGAGAAGCAATCAGCCCCAGCATTTT

abundance: .
d_gene: .
v_gene: TRBV6-4
j_gene: TRBJ1-2
CDR3aa: CASRNEGVGGYTF
CDR3nt: TGTGCCAGCAGGAATGAGGGGGTTGGAGGCTACACCTTC

abundance: .
d_gene: .
v_gene: TRBV6-1
j_gene: TRBJ1-4
CDR3aa: CASSELRTTNEKLFF
CDR3nt: TGTGCCAGCAGTGAGTTAAGGACTACTAATGAAAAACTGTTTTTT

abundance: few
d_gene: TRBD1
v_gene: TRBV7-8
j_gene: TRBJ1-3
CDR3aa: CASSFGTGSGNTIYF
CDR3nt: TGTGCCAGCAGCTTTGGGACAGGGTCTGGAAACACCATATATTTT

abundance: once
d_gene: TRBD1
v_gene: TRBV2
j_gene: TRBJ1-5
CDR3aa: CASSEWRGQGHQPQHF
CDR3nt: TGTGCCAGCAGTGAATGGAGGGGACAGGGTCATCAGCCCCAGCATTTT

abundance: .
d_gene: .
v_gene: TRBV13
j_gene: TRBJ1-1
CDR3aa: CASSQPGGEVGTEAFF
CDR3nt: TGTGCCAGCAGTCAACCCGGAGGGGAGGTTGGCACTGAAGCTTTCTTT

abundance: .
d_gene: .
v_gene: TRBV5-5
j_gene: TRBJ1-2
CDR3aa: CASSPRESMDYTF
CDR3nt: TGTGCCAGCAGCCCCCGGGAATCTATGGACTACACCTTC

abundance: .
d_gene: TRBD1
v_gene: TRBV15
j_gene: TRBJ2-7
CDR3aa: CATSRDRDRGDEQYF
CDR3nt: TGTGCCACCAGCAGGGACAGGGACCGGGGTGACGAGCAGTACTTC

abundance: .
d_gene: .
v_gene: TRBV7-3
j_gene: TRBJ1-2
CDR3aa: CASSSGLNYGYTF
CDR3nt: TGTGCCAGCAGCTCGGGTCTTAACTATGGCTACACCTTC

abundance: .
d_gene: .
v_gene: TRBV9
j_gene: TRBJ1-1
CDR3aa: CASSVNSGGTEAFF
CDR3nt: TGTGCCAGCAGCGTAAATTCGGGAGGGACTGAAGCTTTCTTT

abundance: .
d_gene: TRBD1
v_gene: TRBV28
j_gene: TRBJ1-6
CDR3aa: CASSPVQGISYNSPLHF
CDR3nt: TGTGCCAGCAGTCCGGTACAGGGGATCTCCTATAATTCACCCCTCCACTTT

abundance: .
d_gene: TRBD1
v_gene: TRBV6-1
j_gene: TRBJ2-5
CDR3aa: CASRGQGAGQETQYF
CDR3nt: TGTGCCAGCAGGGGACAGGGGGCTGGGCAAGAGACCCAGTACTTC

abundance: .
d_gene: .
v_gene: TRBV6-5
j_gene: TRBJ1-2
CDR3aa: CASRASGRDDGYTF
CDR3nt: TGTGCCAGCAGGGCCTCCGGCAGGGATGACGGCTACACCTTC

abundance: .
d_gene: TRBD1
v_gene: TRBV28
j_gene: TRBJ1-2
CDR3aa: CASSDHRQGSPLTF
CDR3nt: TGTGCCAGCAGCGACCACCGACAGGGGTCCCCGCTAACCTTC

abundance: .
d_gene: TRBD1
v_gene: TRBV10-3
j_gene: TRBJ1-6
CDR3aa: CATGTAYNSPLHF
CDR3nt: TGTGCCACCGGGACAGCTTATAATTCACCCCTCCACTTT

abundance: .
d_gene: TRBD1
v_gene: TRBV7-8
j_gene: TRBJ2-7
CDR3aa: CASSLDRANEQYF
CDR3nt: TGTGCCAGCAGCCTCGACAGGGCCAACGAGCAGTACTTC

abundance: .
d_gene: .
v_gene: TRBV7-2
j_gene: TRBJ1-2
CDR3aa: CASSLNEDNYGYTF
CDR3nt: TGTGCCAGCAGCTTAAACGAGGATAACTATGGCTACACCTTC

abundance: .
d_gene: TRBD1
v_gene: TRBV29-1
j_gene: TRBJ2-7
CDR3aa: CSVRQGAWYEQYF
CDR3nt: TGCAGCGTTAGACAGGGGGCGTGGTACGAGCAGTACTTC

abundance: .
d_gene: TRBD1
v_gene: TRBV2
j_gene: TRBJ1-5
CDR3aa: CASNGQENQPQHF
CDR3nt: TGTGCCAGCAACGGACAGGAGAATCAGCCCCAGCATTTT

abundance: .
d_gene: TRBD1
v_gene: TRBV5-1
j_gene: TRBJ2-5
CDR3aa: CASSLEGTERETQYF
CDR3nt: TGCGCCAGCAGCTTGGAAGGGACAGAGAGGGAGACCCAGTACTTC

abundance: .
d_gene: .
v_gene: TRBV6-1
j_gene: TRBJ2-7
CDR3aa: CASSEAPGGAYEQYF
CDR3nt: TGTGCCAGCAGTGAAGCGCCAGGAGGAGCCTACGAGCAGTACTTC

abundance: .
d_gene: .
v_gene: TRBV5-6
j_gene: TRBJ1-5
CDR3aa: CASSLYFGQQFNQPQHF
CDR3nt: TGTGCCAGCAGCTTGTACTTCGGACAGCAATTTAATCAGCCCCAGCATTTT

abundance: .
d_gene: TRBD1
v_gene: TRBV11-2
j_gene: TRBJ2-6
CDR3aa: CASRINRGLGANVLTF
CDR3nt: TGTGCCAGCAGGATAAACAGGGGGCTCGGGGCCAACGTCCTGACTTTC

abundance: .
d_gene: TRBD1
v_gene: TRBV5-1
j_gene: TRBJ1-5
CDR3aa: CASSLGTGNQPQHF
CDR3nt: TGCGCCAGCAGCTTGGGGACAGGGAATCAGCCCCAGCATTTT

abundance: .
d_gene: TRBD2
v_gene: TRBV11-2
j_gene: TRBJ2-7
CDR3aa: CASSLTSGGHEQYF
CDR3nt: TGTGCCAGCAGCTTAACTAGCGGGGGCCACGAGCAGTACTTC

abundance: few
d_gene: .
v_gene: TRBV27
j_gene: TRBJ1-5
CDR3aa: CASSSQKDQPQHF
CDR3nt: TGTGCCAGCAGCTCACAGAAAGATCAGCCCCAGCATTTT

abundance: few
d_gene: .
v_gene: TRBV11-2
j_gene: TRBJ1-6
CDR3aa: CASSLESTVNSPLHF
CDR3nt: TGTGCCAGCAGCTTAGAATCTACGGTGAATTCACCCCTCCACTTT

abundance: .
d_gene: TRBD1
v_gene: TRBV9
j_gene: TRBJ1-4
CDR3aa: CASSSGQGALEKLFF
CDR3nt: TGTGCCAGCAGCAGTGGACAGGGGGCTCTTGAAAAACTGTTTTTT

abundance: .
d_gene: TRBD2
v_gene: TRBV2
j_gene: TRBJ2-1
CDR3aa: CASSEAGAGGAVYNEQFF
CDR3nt: TGTGCCAGCAGTGAAGCTGGGGCGGGGGGGGCTGTATACAATGAGCAGTTCTTC

abundance: .
d_gene: TRBD1
v_gene: TRBV4-1
j_gene: TRBJ1-1
CDR3aa: CASSQNRGRTEAFF
CDR3nt: TGCGCCAGCAGCCAGAACAGGGGCCGGACTGAAGCTTTCTTT

abundance: .
d_gene: .
v_gene: TRBV6-5
j_gene: TRBJ1-1
CDR3aa: CASSHRVLRNTEAFF
CDR3nt: TGTGCCAGCAGTCACAGGGTCTTGAGGAACACTGAAGCTTTCTTT

abundance: .
d_gene: TRBD1
v_gene: TRBV11-2
j_gene: TRBJ1-4
CDR3aa: CASSLEGTGDEKLFF
CDR3nt: TGTGCCAGCAGCTTAGAGGGGACAGGGGATGAAAAACTGTTTTTT

abundance: few
d_gene: TRBD1
v_gene: TRBV19
j_gene: TRBJ1-2
CDR3aa: CASSWDRTLNYGYTF
CDR3nt: TGTGCCAGTAGTTGGGACAGGACGCTTAACTATGGCTACACCTTC

abundance: .
d_gene: .
v_gene: TRBV19
j_gene: TRBJ1-1
CDR3aa: CASSPEGRRNTEAFF
CDR3nt: TGTGCCAGTAGTCCCGAGGGCAGGCGGAACACTGAAGCTTTCTTT

abundance: .
d_gene: .
v_gene: TRBV6-5
j_gene: TRBJ2-7
CDR3aa: CASSYLTPRNEQYF
CDR3nt: TGTGCCAGCAGTTATCTGACCCCGAGGAACGAGCAGTACTTC

abundance: .
d_gene: .
v_gene: TRBV4-3
j_gene: TRBJ1-6
CDR3aa: CASSLRALDNSPLHF
CDR3nt: TGCGCCAGCAGCCTCAGGGCCCTGGATAATTCACCCCTCCACTTT

abundance: .
d_gene: TRBD1
v_gene: TRBV5-4
j_gene: TRBJ2-1
CDR3aa: CASSLDRGYNEQFF
CDR3nt: TGTGCCAGCAGCCTTGACAGGGGATACAATGAGCAGTTCTTC

abundance: few
d_gene: TRBD1
v_gene: TRBV9
j_gene: TRBJ2-7
CDR3aa: CASSTGTGGTEQYF
CDR3nt: TGTGCCAGCAGCACAGGGACAGGGGGGACCGAGCAGTACTTC

abundance: .
d_gene: .
v_gene: TRBV5-5
j_gene: TRBJ1-1
CDR3aa: CASSLLSRPAFF
CDR3nt: TGTGCCAGCAGCCTCCTTAGCCGACCAGCTTTCTTT

abundance: few
d_gene: .
v_gene: TRBV2
j_gene: TRBJ1-2
CDR3aa: CASRGLENYGYTF
CDR3nt: TGTGCCAGCAGGGGGCTGGAGAACTATGGCTACACCTTC

abundance: .
d_gene: TRBD1
v_gene: TRBV6-6
j_gene: TRBJ1-1
CDR3aa: CASSRGTGSEAFF
CDR3nt: TGTGCCAGCAGTAGGGGGACAGGGTCTGAAGCTTTCTTT

abundance: few
d_gene: TRBD2
v_gene: TRBV7-2
j_gene: TRBJ2-1
CDR3aa: CASSPWTSGSYNEQFF
CDR3nt: TGTGCCAGCAGCCCATGGACTAGCGGGTCCTACAATGAGCAGTTCTTC